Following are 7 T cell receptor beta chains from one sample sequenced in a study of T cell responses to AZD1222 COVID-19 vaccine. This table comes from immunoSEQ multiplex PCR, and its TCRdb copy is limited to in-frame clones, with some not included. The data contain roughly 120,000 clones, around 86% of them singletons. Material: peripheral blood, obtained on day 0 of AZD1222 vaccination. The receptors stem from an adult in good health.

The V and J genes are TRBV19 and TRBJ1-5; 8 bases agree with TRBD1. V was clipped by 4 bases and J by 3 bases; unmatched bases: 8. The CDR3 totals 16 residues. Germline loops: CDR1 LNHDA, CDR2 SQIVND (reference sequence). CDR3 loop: CASSTPTGALNQPQHF. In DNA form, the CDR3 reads TGTGCCAGTAGTACTCCGACAGGGGCCCTCAATCAGCCCCAGCATTTT.

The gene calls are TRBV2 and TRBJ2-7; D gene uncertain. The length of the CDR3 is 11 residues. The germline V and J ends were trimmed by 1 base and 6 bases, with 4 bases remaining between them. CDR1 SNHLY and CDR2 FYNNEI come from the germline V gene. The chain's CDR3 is CASSEVREQYF. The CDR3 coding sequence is TGTGCCAGCAGTGAAGTACGCGAGCAGTACTTC.

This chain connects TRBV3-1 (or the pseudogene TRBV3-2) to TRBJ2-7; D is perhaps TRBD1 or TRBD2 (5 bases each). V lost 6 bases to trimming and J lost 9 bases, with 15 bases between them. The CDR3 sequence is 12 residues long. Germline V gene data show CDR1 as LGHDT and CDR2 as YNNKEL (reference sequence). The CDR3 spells CASSNRNGGQYF. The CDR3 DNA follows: TGTGCCAGCAGTAACAGAAATGGGGGGCAGTACTTC.

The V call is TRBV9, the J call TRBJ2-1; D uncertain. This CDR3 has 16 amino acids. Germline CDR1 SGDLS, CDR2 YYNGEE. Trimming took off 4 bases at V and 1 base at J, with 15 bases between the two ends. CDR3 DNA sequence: TGTGCCAGCAGCTCACAAAGTAGAAGGTCCTACAATGAGCAGTTCTTC. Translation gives CASSSQSRRSYNEQFF.

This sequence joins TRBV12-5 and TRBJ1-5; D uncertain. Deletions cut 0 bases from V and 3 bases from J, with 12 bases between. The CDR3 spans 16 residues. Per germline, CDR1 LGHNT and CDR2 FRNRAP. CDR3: CASGLVLGQPNQPQHF. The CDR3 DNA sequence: TGTGCTAGTGGTTTGGTACTTGGTCAGCCCAATCAGCCCCAGCATTTT.

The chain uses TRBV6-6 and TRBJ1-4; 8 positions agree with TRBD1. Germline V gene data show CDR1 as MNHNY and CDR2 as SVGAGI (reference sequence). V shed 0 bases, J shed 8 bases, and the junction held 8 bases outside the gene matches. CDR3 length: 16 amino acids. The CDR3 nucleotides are TGTGCCAGCAGTTACTCTGGACAGGGCTTTGGCGAAAAACTGTTTTTT. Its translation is CASSYSGQGFGEKLFF.

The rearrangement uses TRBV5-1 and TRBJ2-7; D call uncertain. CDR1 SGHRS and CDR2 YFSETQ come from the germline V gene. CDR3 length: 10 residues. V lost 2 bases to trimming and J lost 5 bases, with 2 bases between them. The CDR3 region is CASSFNEQYF. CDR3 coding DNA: TGCGCCAGCAGCTTCAACGAGCAGTACTTC.